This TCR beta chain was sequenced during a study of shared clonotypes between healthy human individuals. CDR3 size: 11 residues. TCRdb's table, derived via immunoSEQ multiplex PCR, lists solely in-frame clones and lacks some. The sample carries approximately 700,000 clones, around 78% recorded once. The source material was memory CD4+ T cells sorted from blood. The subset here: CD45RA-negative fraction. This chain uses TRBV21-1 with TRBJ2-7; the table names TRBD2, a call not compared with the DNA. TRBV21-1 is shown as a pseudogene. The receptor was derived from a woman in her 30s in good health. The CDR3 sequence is CASSRLPEQYF. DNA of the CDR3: TGTGCCAGCAGCAGACTACCCGAGCAGTACTTC.